This T cell receptor beta chain is drawn from a study of beta chain features in type 1 diabetes. This clone was observed a few times. The antigen is not known. As every portion of the isolated RNA was reverse transcribed, the sequencing read expressed TCRB transcripts. Clones were read by immunoSEQ multiplex PCR, and TCRdb kept only the in-frame ones, dropping some. Counted here are under 350,000 clones, roughly 8% occurring once; the ten biggest clones make up about 0.93%. The study's findings and limits: In patients and controls equally, PCR might favor templates that are shorter.

Between the trimmed V and J ends, which lost 0 bases and 2 bases, there was a span of 9 bases. The CDR3 has 14 amino acids. Germline CDR1 and CDR2: SGHNT and YYREEE (reference sequence). It was via CD45RO/CCR7/CD25/CD127/CD95/CD27 that CD4+ naive, central memory, regulatory and stem cell-like memory cells were sorted. The chain combines TRBV5-4 with TRBJ2-7; the D is unclear. What was sequenced was central memory CD4+ T cells from blood. This clonotype was obtained from a woman between 18 and 29 years old in good health. The DNA for the CDR3 is TGTGCCAGCAGCTTGGACAATGGGGCCTACGAGCAGTACTTC. It translates to CASSLDNGAYEQYF.